These 6 T cell receptor beta chains originate from one sample sequenced in a study of immune heterogeneity within non-small cell lung tumors. TCR beta CDR3 was amplified by multiplex PCR, first round 10 cycles, 32 V and 13 J primers. TCRdb itself ran the multiplex PCR reads through MiXCR, one entry per CDR3 protein. The sample holds about 15,000 distinct CDR3 sequences; less than 35% are singletons and the top ten take roughly 5.2%. Bulk tumor genomic DNA, roughly 600 ng per sample, was used as template. Surgeons took several biopsies per primary tumor, spaced far apart, during surgery. Enrolled individuals presented with untreated, newly diagnosed non-small cell lung cancer and received curative surgery. Input material: lung tumor tissue. These receptors originate from a man aged 35 to 55 with non-small cell lung cancer.

This clonotype was counted ten times or more. The chain couples TRBV11-2 to TRBJ2-3, with no clear D. Germline lookup yields CDR1 SGHAT and CDR2 FQNNGV. The CDR3 extends over 15 amino acids. Trimming removed 6 bases at V and 8 bases at J, with 21 bases between. The CDR3 loop reads CASRATVPSDGTQYF. The CDR3 nucleotides are TGTGCCAGCAGGGCTACAGTCCCCAGTGATGGTACGCAGTATTTT. Using reference TRBV11-2 and TRBJ2-3 for the parts outside the CDR3, the full variable domain is EAGVAQSPRYKIIEKRQSVAFWCNPISGHATLYWYQQILGQGPKLLIQFQNNGVVDDSQLPKDRFSAERLKGVDSTLKIQPAKLEDSAVYLCASRATVPSDGTQYFGPGTRLTVL.

This clonotype was detected a few times. The J gene is TRBJ2-7, the V gene TRBV5-6; D possibly uses TRBD1 or TRBD2 (5 bases each). Germline V lookup: CDR1 SGHDT, CDR2 YYEEEE. The CDR3 runs to 14 residues. The V end was cut by 5 bases, the J end by 3 bases, with 15 bases between. The CDR3, as DNA: TGTGCCAGCAGTCGCCGGGACCACAACTACGAGCAGTACTTC. Its protein is CASSRRDHNYEQYF.

Note on this clonotype: One base away lies a much larger clone, so this may be a sequencing read error. The chain couples TRBV2 to TRBJ2-1; 12 bases fit TRBD2. Germline values: CDR1 SNHLY, CDR2 FYNNEI. The CDR3 runs to 14 residues. The DNA for the CDR3 is TGTGCCAACAGTATCACTAGCGGGGGGAATGAGCAGTTCTTC. Its protein product is CANSITSGGNEQFF. The full variable domain, its missing parts supplied by reference TRBV2 and TRBJ2-1, is EPEVTQTPSHQVTQMGQEVILRCVPISNHLYFYWYRQILGQKVEFLVSFYNNEISEKSEIFDDQFSVERPDGSNFTLKIRSTKLEDSAMYFCANSITSGGNEQFFGPGTRLTVL.

The sample holds many counts of this clonotype. The chain links TRBV9 to TRBJ1-2, with D tentatively TRBD1 (6 bases). The germline gives CDR1 SGDLS, CDR2 YYNGEE. The CDR3 has 14 residues. With 4 bases removed from V and 8 bases from J, the gap between germline ends came to 18 bases. In DNA, the CDR3 is TGTGCCAGCAGCCTGAATCCGGGAGGGGGAGGCTACACCTTC. This codes for CASSLNPGGGGYTF.

This clonotype was observed a handful of times. This sequence joins TRBV4-2 and TRBJ2-5, with D perhaps assigned TRBD1 or TRBD2 (7 bases each). V was shortened by 0 bases and J by 2 bases, with 13 bases between the two germline ends. CDR1 LGHNA and CDR2 YNFKEQ come from the germline V gene. This CDR3 has 16 residues. For the CDR3, the DNA is TGTGCCAGCAGCCAAGAAGTCCAGGGGGGGCAAGAGACCCAGTACTTC. Translation: CASSQEVQGGQETQYF.

V gene TRBV5-4 combines with J gene TRBJ1-1; D not resolved. The germline gives CDR1 SGHNT, CDR2 YYREEE (reference sequence). With 4 bases removed from V and 3 bases from J, the gap between germline ends came to 10 bases. The CDR3 length is 13 residues. CDR3 DNA: TGTGCCAGCAGCCACATTTCGGACACTGAAGCTTTCTTT. Residues: CASSHISDTEAFF.